These T cell receptor beta chains were read from a single sample in a study of identical twins. Using its own MiXCR run on the 5' RACE reads, TCRdb lists one record per CDR3 protein. This repertoire shows 550,000 to 800,000 distinct CDR3 sequences, about 7.6% found once; its top ten account for less than 2%. The same data also contributed to another study, on yellow fever vaccine responses in identical twins.

The sequencing sample was made of PBMCs. These receptors were taken from a young woman in good health. Each CDR3 is given with its conserved first and last residue. D genes are given only for firm matches. For some rows the clone size is stated as once, few or many, or as a class when expanded; others skip it.

TRBJ2-7 | - | 12 | TRBV10-3 | - | TGTGCCATCAGTGCTTATGAAGTTAAGCAGTACTTC | CAISAYEVKQYF
TRBJ1-5 | TRBD1 | 15 | TRBV24-1 | many | TGTGCCACCAGTGACGGGGACAGGGGATATCAGCCCCAGCATTTT | CATSDGDRGYQPQHF
TRBJ2-4 | - | 16 | TRBV18 | - | TGTGCCAGCTCACCAACGATTTCGGGGAGTCAAAACATTCAGTACTTC | CASSPTISGSQNIQYF
TRBJ2-1 | TRBD2 | 15 | TRBV12-3/TRBV12-4 | many | TGTGCCAGCAGCTTGCGGGGGGGCCTGGGAAATGAGCAGTTCTTC | CASSLRGGLGNEQFF
TRBJ1-1 | - | 14 | TRBV20-1 | many | TGCAGTGCCTCGTGGGAGTCTGGGAACACTGAAGCTTTCTTT | CSASWESGNTEAFF
TRBJ2-1 | TRBD2 | 16 | TRBV12-3/TRBV12-4 | many | TGTGCCAGCAGACCCCTTAGCGGGAAATGGTTTAATGAGCAGTTCTTC | CASRPLSGKWFNEQFF
TRBJ2-7 | - | 15 | TRBV5-1 | - | TGCGCCAGCAGCCCTGAGCCAGGGGCGGGCTACGAGCAGTACTTC | CASSPEPGAGYEQYF
TRBJ2-1 | TRBD2 | 19 | TRBV15 | - | TGTGCCACCAGCAGAGTAACTAGCGGGAGGAGGTGGGTGGGAAATGAGCAGTTCTTC | CATSRVTSGRRWVGNEQFF
TRBJ2-7 | - | 15 | TRBV5-1 | few | TGCGCCAGCAGCCTCTCCCACAGTCTCATCGACGAGCAGTACTTC | CASSLSHSLIDEQYF
TRBJ2-2 | - | 15 | TRBV29-1 | many | TGCAGCGGTACTCTGACGCGGGGAGAGGCCGGGGAGCTGTTTTTT | CSGTLTRGEAGELFF
TRBJ1-6 | - | 14 | TRBV27 | many | TGTGCCAGCAGAAAGGACCTTCAAAATTCACCCCTCCACTTT | CASRKDLQNSPLHF
TRBJ2-1 | TRBD2 | 18 | TRBV12-3/TRBV12-4 | few | TGTGCCAGCAGTCGTACGACTAGCGGGAGGAGCTCCTACAATGAGCAGTTCTTC | CASSRTTSGRSSYNEQFF
TRBJ1-3 | - | 15 | TRBV24-1 | many | TGTGCCACCAGTGATTTGGTAATCTCTGGAAACACCATATATTTT | CATSDLVISGNTIYF
TRBJ2-4 | - | 15 | TRBV7-9 | - | TGTGCCAGCAGCTTAGTACAGGGAGATTTGGACATTCAGTACTTC | CASSLVQGDLDIQYF
TRBJ2-3 | - | 14 | TRBV11-3 | many | TGTGCCAGCAGCTTGGGGGAAGCGAGGGATACGCAGTATTTT | CASSLGEARDTQYF
TRBJ2-5 | - | 15 | TRBV7-9 | - | TGTGCCAGCAGCGAACGTGTGGGATCCGTGGGCACCCAGTACTTC | CASSERVGSVGTQYF
TRBJ2-4 | - | 14 | TRBV10-3 | few | TGTGCCATCAGTGATTTGGGAGCCAAAAACATTCAGTACTTC | CAISDLGAKNIQYF
TRBJ2-5 | TRBD1 | 15 | TRBV6-4 | many | TGTGCCAGCAGTGCCTCCCAGGGGGCGGAGGAGACCCAGTACTTC | CASSASQGAEETQYF
TRBJ1-4 | - | 14 | TRBV10-1 | few | TGCGCCAGCAGCGGGGGGCCGCCGAATGAAAAACTGTTTTTT | CASSGGPPNEKLFF
TRBJ2-1 | - | 13 | TRBV2 | - | TGTGCCAGCAGTGACGAGGGACCCAATGAGCAGTTCTTC | CASSDEGPNEQFF
TRBJ2-1 | - | 16 | TRBV5-1 | - | TGCGCCAGCAGCTTCTACGCTCTAGGGCTCGACAATGAGCAGTTCTTC | CASSFYALGLDNEQFF
TRBJ1-1 | - | 13 | TRBV5-1 | many | TGTGCCAGCAGTCCTCGTGGGAACACTGAAGCTTTCTTT | CASSPRGNTEAFF
TRBJ1-5 | - | 14 | TRBV2 | few | TGTGCCAGCAGTGTAACTAGGGTGAGTCAGCCCCAGCATTTT | CASSVTRVSQPQHF
TRBJ1-1 | - | 14 | TRBV5-1 | few | TGCGCCAGCAGCCCCGCGGGGGGGCTTACTGAAGCTTTCTTT | CASSPAGGLTEAFF
TRBJ1-3 | - | 10 | TRBV10-3 | many | TGTGCCACCTCAGAAAACACCATATATTTT | CATSENTIYF
TRBJ2-1 | - | 14 | TRBV7-8 | - | TGTGCCAGCAGCCCCATCGGAGGGATCAATGAGCAGTTCTTC | CASSPIGGINEQFF
TRBJ1-1 | - | 13 | TRBV20-1 | - | TGCAGTGCTCCGCGGGGTTTCAACGCTGAAGCTTTCTTT | CSAPRGFNAEAFF
TRBJ2-1 | - | 14 | TRBV20-1 | few | TGCAGTGCTTTACGGGGGAACTCCTACAATGAGCAGTTCTTC | CSALRGNSYNEQFF
TRBJ1-5 | - | 19 | TRBV3-1 | many | TGTGCCAGCAGCCAAGATCGGTCGGCCGGGGTACCTAGCAATCAGCCCCAGCATTTT | CASSQDRSAGVPSNQPQHF
TRBJ2-7 | - | 14 | TRBV24-1 | many | TGTGCCACCAGTGACAGAGCGAAGTCCTACGAGCAGTACTTC | CATSDRAKSYEQYF
TRBJ2-4 | - | 16 | TRBV6-1 | few | TGTGCCAGCAGTGACTGGTGGACGTTAGCCAAAAACATTCAGTACTTC | CASSDWWTLAKNIQYF
TRBJ2-1 | - | 12 | TRBV12-3/TRBV12-4 | few | TGTGCCAGCAGCCGCCGAGACAATGAGCAGTTCTTC | CASSRRDNEQFF
TRBJ2-7 | - | 13 | TRBV6-6 | - | TGTGCCAGCAGTTACTGGGGATCCTACGAGCAGTACTTC | CASSYWGSYEQYF
TRBJ2-1 | - | 18 | TRBV6-5 | few | TGTGCCAGCAGTTACAGTAACATAGGCGGGGAACTCTACAATGAGCAGTTCTTC | CASSYSNIGGELYNEQFF
TRBJ2-7 | - | 13 | TRBV20-1 | few | TGCAGTGCTATAGGGGCATCACTCTACGAGCAGTACTTC | CSAIGASLYEQYF
TRBJ2-4 | TRBD1 | 16 | TRBV9 | - | TGTGCCAGCAGCTCCCCAGGAGGGACAGGGAAAAACATTCAGTACTTC | CASSSPGGTGKNIQYF
TRBJ2-3 | TRBD2 | 16 | TRBV29-1 | few | TGCAGCGTTGAAGGACTAGCGGGGGCCGTCACAGATACGCAGTATTTT | CSVEGLAGAVTDTQYF
TRBJ2-1 | TRBD1 | 15 | TRBV6-1 | - | TGTGCCAGCAGGGGCACAGGGGGTTTAGGAAATGAGCAGTTCTTC | CASRGTGGLGNEQFF
TRBJ2-5 | TRBD2 | 14 | TRBV20-1 | - | TGCAGTGCTTCCCGGACTAGCCAGGGGGAGACCCAGTACTTC | CSASRTSQGETQYF
TRBJ2-7 | TRBD2 | 16 | TRBV2 | many | TGTGCCAGCAATGCGGGTGGACTAGCGGACTCCTACGAGCAGTACTTC | CASNAGGLADSYEQYF
TRBJ2-7 | - | 12 | TRBV7-9 | - | TGTGCCAGCAGCTTAATTGAGAACGAGCAGTACTTC | CASSLIENEQYF
TRBJ2-3 | - | 15 | TRBV6-1 | - | TGTGCCAGCAGTGAACAGGGGACTAGCACAGATACGCAGTATTTT | CASSEQGTSTDTQYF
TRBJ1-2 | - | 15 | TRBV12-3/TRBV12-4 | - | TGTGCCAGCAGTACGAACAAAGAGGCCGCCTATGGCTACACCTTC | CASSTNKEAAYGYTF
TRBJ2-3 | - | 15 | TRBV5-1 | - | TGCGCCAGCAGTCTCTCAGGGCTGGGCACAGATACGCAGTATTTT | CASSLSGLGTDTQYF
TRBJ2-5 | - | 16 | TRBV28 | many | TGTGCCAGCAGTTTGCCCCCGCCCCAGAACCAAGAGACCCAGTACTTC | CASSLPPPQNQETQYF
TRBJ2-2 | TRBD1 | 15 | TRBV12-3/TRBV12-4 | - | TGTGCCAGCAGGTCAAACAGGGGGAACACCGGGGAGCTGTTTTTT | CASRSNRGNTGELFF
TRBJ2-5 | - | 12 | TRBV2 | many | TGTGCCAGCAGTGAACAGTTGGAGACCCAGTACTTC | CASSEQLETQYF
TRBJ2-3 | TRBD2 | 15 | TRBV24-1 | few | TGTGCCACCAGTGATTGGCGGGGGGGCGCAGATACGCAGTATTTT | CATSDWRGGADTQYF
TRBJ1-1 | TRBD1 | 14 | TRBV28 | few | TGTGCCAGCAATCCTGGGGACAGGAACACTGAAGCTTTCTTT | CASNPGDRNTEAFF
TRBJ2-5 | - | 15 | TRBV20-1 | few | TGCAGTGCTAGACCCACTACAGGGTACCTGGAGACCCAGTACTTC | CSARPTTGYLETQYF
TRBJ2-3 | TRBD2 | 16 | TRBV24-1 | - | TGTGCCACCAGTGATGCGACTAGCTATAGCACAGATACGCAGTATTTT | CATSDATSYSTDTQYF
TRBJ2-1 | TRBD1 | 14 | TRBV20-1 | few | TGCAGTGCTAGAGACCCGGACAGGGTAAATGAGCAGTTCTTC | CSARDPDRVNEQFF
TRBJ2-1 | TRBD2 | 16 | TRBV4-1 | many | TGCGCCAGCAGCCAAGAGGCGGTAGCGGGAGATCCTGAGCAGTTCTTC | CASSQEAVAGDPEQFF
TRBJ2-1 | - | 14 | TRBV12-5 | few | TGTGCTAGTGGTCAATCCGGGACGCCCAATGAGCAGTTCTTC | CASGQSGTPNEQFF
TRBJ1-2 | TRBD1 | 15 | TRBV28 | - | TGTGCCAGCAGTTTCGCCGGGACAGGGGGCGATGGCTACACCTTC | CASSFAGTGGDGYTF
TRBJ2-1 | - | 13 | TRBV7-8 | few | TGTGCCAGCAGCTCGAACGCGCTCGATGAGCAGTTCTTC | CASSSNALDEQFF
TRBJ2-1 | TRBD2 | 14 | TRBV13 | few | TGTGCCAGCAGCCCAGGGACTAATTGGAATGAGCAGTTCTTC | CASSPGTNWNEQFF